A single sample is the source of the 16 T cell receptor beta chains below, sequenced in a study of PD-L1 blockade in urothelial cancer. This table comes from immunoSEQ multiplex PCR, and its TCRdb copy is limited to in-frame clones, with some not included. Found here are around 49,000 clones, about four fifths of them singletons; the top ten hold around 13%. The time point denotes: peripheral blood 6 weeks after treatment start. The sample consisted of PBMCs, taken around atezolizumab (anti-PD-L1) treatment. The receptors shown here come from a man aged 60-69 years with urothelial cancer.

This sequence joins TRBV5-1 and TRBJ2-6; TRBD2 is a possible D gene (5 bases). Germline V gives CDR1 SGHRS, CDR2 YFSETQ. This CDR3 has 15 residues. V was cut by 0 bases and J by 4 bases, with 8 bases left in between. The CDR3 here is CASSLGPGGANVLTF. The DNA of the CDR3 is TGCGCCAGCAGCTTGGGGCCGGGGGGGGCCAACGTCCTGACTTTC.

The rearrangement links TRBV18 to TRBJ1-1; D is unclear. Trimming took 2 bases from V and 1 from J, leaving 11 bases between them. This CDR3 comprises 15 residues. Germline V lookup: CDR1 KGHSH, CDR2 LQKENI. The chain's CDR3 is CASSPSQQANTEAFF. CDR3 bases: TGTGCCAGCTCACCATCCCAGCAGGCGAACACTGAAGCTTTCTTT.

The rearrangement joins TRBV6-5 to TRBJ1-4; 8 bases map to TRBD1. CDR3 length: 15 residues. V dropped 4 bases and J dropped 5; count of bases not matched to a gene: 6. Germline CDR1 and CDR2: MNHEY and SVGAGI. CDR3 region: CASSSTWTGNEKLFF. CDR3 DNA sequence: TGTGCCAGCAGTTCCACCTGGACAGGGAATGAAAAACTGTTTTTT.

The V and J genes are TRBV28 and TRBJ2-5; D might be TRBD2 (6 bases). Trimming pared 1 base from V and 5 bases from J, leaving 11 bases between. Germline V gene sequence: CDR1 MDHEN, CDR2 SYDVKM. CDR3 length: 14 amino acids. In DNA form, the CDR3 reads TGTGCCAGCAGTTTATTAGGAGGGAGCGAGACCCAGTACTTC. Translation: CASSLLGGSETQYF.

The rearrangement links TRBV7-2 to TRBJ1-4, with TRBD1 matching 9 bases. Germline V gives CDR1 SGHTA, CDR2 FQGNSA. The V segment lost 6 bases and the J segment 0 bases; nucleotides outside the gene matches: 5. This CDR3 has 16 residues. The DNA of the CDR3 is TGTGCCAGCAGTTCACAGGGGGCTGCAACTAATGAAAAACTGTTTTTT. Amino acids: CASSSQGAATNEKLFF.

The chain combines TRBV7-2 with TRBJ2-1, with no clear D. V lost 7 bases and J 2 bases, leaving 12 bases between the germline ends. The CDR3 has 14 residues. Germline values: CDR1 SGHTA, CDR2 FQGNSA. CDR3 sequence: CASIPFTAYNEQFF. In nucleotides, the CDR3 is TGTGCCAGCATACCGTTTACAGCCTACAATGAGCAGTTCTTC. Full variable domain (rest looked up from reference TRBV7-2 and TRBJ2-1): GAGVSQSPSNKVTEKGKDVELRCDPISGHTALYWYRQSLGQGLEFLIYFQGNSAPDKSGLPSDRFSAERTGGSVSTLTIQRTQQEDSAVYLCASIPFTAYNEQFFGPGTRLTVL.

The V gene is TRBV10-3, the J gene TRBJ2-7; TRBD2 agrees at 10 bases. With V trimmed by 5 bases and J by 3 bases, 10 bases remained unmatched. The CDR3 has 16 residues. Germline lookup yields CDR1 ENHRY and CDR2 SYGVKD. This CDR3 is CAISTSPSGGVYEQYF. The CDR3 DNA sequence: TGTGCCATCAGTACCTCCCCTAGCGGGGGAGTCTACGAGCAGTACTTC.

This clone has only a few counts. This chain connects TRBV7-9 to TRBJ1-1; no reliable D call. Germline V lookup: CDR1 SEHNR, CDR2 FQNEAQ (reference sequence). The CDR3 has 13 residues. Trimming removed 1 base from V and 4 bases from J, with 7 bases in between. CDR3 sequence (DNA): TGTGCCAGCAGCTTAGGTTTCGGCACTGAAGCTTTCTTT. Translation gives CASSLGFGTEAFF.

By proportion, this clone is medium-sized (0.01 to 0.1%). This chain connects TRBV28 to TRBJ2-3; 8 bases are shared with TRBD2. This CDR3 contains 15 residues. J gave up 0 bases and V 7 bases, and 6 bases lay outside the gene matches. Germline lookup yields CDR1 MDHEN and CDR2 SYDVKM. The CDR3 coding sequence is TGTGCCAGCACTCGGGGGGGGGCTAGCACAGATACGCAGTATTTT. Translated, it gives CASTRGGASTDTQYF.

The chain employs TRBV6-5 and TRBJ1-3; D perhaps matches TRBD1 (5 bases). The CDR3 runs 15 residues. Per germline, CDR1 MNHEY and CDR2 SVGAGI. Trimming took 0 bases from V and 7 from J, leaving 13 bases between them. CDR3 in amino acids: CASSYSGRGENTIYF. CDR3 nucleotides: TGTGCCAGCAGTTACTCGGGACGGGGGGAGAACACCATATATTTT.

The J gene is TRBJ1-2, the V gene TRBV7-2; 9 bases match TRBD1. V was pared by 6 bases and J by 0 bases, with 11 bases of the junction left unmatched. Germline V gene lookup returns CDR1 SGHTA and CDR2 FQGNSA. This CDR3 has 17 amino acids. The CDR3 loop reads CASSLTGTGLSNYGYTF. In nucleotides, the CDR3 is TGTGCCAGCAGTCTCACCGGGACAGGGCTTTCTAACTATGGCTACACCTTC.

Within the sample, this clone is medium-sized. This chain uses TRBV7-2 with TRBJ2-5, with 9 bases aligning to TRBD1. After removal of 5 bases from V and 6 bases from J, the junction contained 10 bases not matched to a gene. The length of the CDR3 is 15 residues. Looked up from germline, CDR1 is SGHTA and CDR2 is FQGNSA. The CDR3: CASSPGRGQGQTQYF. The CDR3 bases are TGTGCCAGCAGCCCTGGCCGGGGACAGGGCCAGACCCAGTACTTC.

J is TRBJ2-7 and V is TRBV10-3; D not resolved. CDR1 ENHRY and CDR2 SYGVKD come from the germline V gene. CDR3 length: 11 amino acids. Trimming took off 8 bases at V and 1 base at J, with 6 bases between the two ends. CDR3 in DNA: TGTGCCATCGCAGGATCCTACGAGCAGTACTTC. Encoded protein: CAIAGSYEQYF.

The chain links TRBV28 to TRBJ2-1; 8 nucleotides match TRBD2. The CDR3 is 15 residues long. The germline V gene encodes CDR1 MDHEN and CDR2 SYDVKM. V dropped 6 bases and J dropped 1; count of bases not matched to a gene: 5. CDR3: CASSPAGGSYNEQFF. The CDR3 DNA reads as TGTGCCAGCAGCCCTGCGGGGGGTTCCTACAATGAGCAGTTCTTC.

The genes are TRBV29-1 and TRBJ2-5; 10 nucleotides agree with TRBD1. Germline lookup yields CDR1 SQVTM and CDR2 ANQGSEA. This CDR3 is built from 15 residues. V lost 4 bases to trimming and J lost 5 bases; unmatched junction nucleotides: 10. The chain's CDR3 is CSVGYGTGDKETQYF. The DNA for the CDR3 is TGCAGCGTTGGCTACGGGACAGGGGATAAGGAGACCCAGTACTTC.

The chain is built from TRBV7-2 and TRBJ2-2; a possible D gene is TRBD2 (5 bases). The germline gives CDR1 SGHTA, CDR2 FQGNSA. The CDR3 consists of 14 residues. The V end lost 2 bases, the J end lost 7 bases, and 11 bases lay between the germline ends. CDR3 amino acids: CASSLRGESGELFF. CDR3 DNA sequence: TGTGCCAGCAGCTTACGTGGGGAGAGCGGGGAGCTGTTTTTT.